Listed below are T cell receptor beta chains from one sample, sequenced in a study of blood T cell repertoires in COVID-19. Only in-frame clones appear in the TCRdb table, and some are missing; sequencing was by immunoSEQ multiplex PCR. The repertoire holds more than 45,000 clones, with 78% as singletons. Material for sequencing was peripheral blood. These receptors all stem from a human donor in a cohort sampled during active COVID-19. CDR3s include the opening cysteine and the closing phenylalanine or tryptophan. D genes are given only for firm matches. Expanded clones get a size class; other rows say once, few or many, or leave the size out.

v_gene	d_gene	j_gene	abundance	CDR3aa	CDR3nt
TRBV2	-	TRBJ1-6	-	CASSETTGLNSPLHF	TGTGCCAGCAGTGAGACGACAGGCTTGAATTCACCCCTCCACTTT
TRBV19	TRBD1	TRBJ1-2	-	CASSRETGYGYTF	TGTGCCAGTAGCAGAGAGACAGGGTATGGCTACACCTTC
TRBV7-9	TRBD1	TRBJ1-3	-	CASSSEGQGNTIYF	TGTGCCAGCAGCTCGGAGGGACAGGGAAACACCATATATTTT
TRBV2	TRBD1	TRBJ1-2	-	CASSETRDRRTF	TGTGCCAGCAGTGAAACCCGGGACAGACGTACCTTC
TRBV27	-	TRBJ1-4	few	CASSLGGLPATNEKLFF	TGTGCCAGCAGTTTAGGAGGGCTCCCTGCAACTAATGAAAAACTGTTTTTT
TRBV14	TRBD2	TRBJ2-3	once	CASSHLTSGSADTQYF	TGTGCCAGCAGCCATCTTACTAGCGGGAGCGCAGATACGCAGTATTTT
TRBV15	TRBD1	TRBJ1-2	once	CATRTPGTGPGGYTF	TGTGCCACCAGGACCCCCGGGACAGGCCCCGGTGGCTACACCTTC
TRBV3-1/TRBV3-2	TRBD1	TRBJ1-1	-	CASSRDRALNTEAFF	TGTGCCAGCAGCCGTGACAGGGCCTTGAACACTGAAGCTTTCTTT
TRBV7-2	-	TRBJ1-4	once	CASSSRRRGSGEKLFF	TGTGCCAGCAGCTCCCGCCGGAGAGGAAGTGGTGAAAAACTGTTTTTT
TRBV10-1	TRBD1	TRBJ2-7	-	CASRRTGGTYKQYF	TGCGCCAGCAGGAGAACAGGGGGTACCTACAAGCAGTACTTC
TRBV3-1/TRBV3-2	TRBD1	TRBJ1-2	-	CASRRPGGAGYTF	TGTGCCAGCAGACGCCCAGGGGGCGCCGGCTACACCTTC
TRBV6-5	-	TRBJ1-3	-	CASNRRDSGNTIYF	TGTGCCAGCAATAGACGGGACTCTGGAAACACCATATATTTT
TRBV15	-	TRBJ2-1	once	CATSRPLVMSSYNEQFF	TGTGCCACCAGCAGGCCCCTAGTGATGAGCTCCTACAATGAGCAGTTCTTC
TRBV15	TRBD1	TRBJ1-2	-	CATSRVEQGSGYTF	TGTGCCACCAGCAGAGTTGAACAGGGGAGTGGCTACACCTTC
TRBV10-1	-	TRBJ2-7	few	CASREGDRTLYF	TGCGCCAGCAGAGAGGGAGATAGGACTCTGTACTTC
TRBV27	TRBD2	TRBJ2-7	-	CASSPRTSGTSYYEQYF	TGTGCCAGCAGTCCTAGGACTAGCGGGACATCTTACTACGAGCAGTACTTC
TRBV19	-	TRBJ2-7	-	CASSARGYEQYF	TGTGCCAGTAGTGCTAGGGGCTACGAGCAGTACTTC
TRBV30	TRBD1	TRBJ2-7	-	CAWSVGTGAYEQYF	TGTGCCTGGAGTGTCGGGACAGGAGCGTACGAGCAGTACTTC
TRBV7-2	TRBD2	TRBJ2-7	-	CASSWGGYGEQYF	TGTGCCAGCAGCTGGGGGGGGTACGGGGAGCAGTACTTC
TRBV27	-	TRBJ2-2	few	CASSLMSGLAGELFF	TGTGCCAGCAGTTTAATGTCGGGGTTGGCCGGGGAGCTGTTTTTT
TRBV11-3	-	TRBJ1-1	-	CASSSRRNTEAFF	TGTGCCAGCAGCTCTCGCAGGAACACTGAAGCTTTCTTT
TRBV7-2	TRBD2	TRBJ2-5	-	CASSLQAGDKETQYF	TGTGCCAGCAGCTTACAAGCGGGAGATAAAGAGACCCAGTACTTC
TRBV10-2	TRBD2	TRBJ2-7	few	CASSDYGGSYEQYF	TGCGCCAGCAGTGACTACGGGGGGTCCTACGAGCAGTACTTC
TRBV5-8	-	TRBJ2-7	medium-sized	CASSPMREQYF	TGTGCCAGCAGCCCCATGAGAGAGCAGTACTTC
TRBV27	-	TRBJ1-5	few	CASSMWADSNQPQHF	TGTGCCAGCTCAATGTGGGCAGACAGCAATCAGCCCCAGCATTTT
TRBV19	-	TRBJ2-2	-	CASSRNRGPGELFF	TGTGCCAGTAGCCGCAACCGGGGTCCCGGGGAGCTGTTTTTT
TRBV7-9	TRBD2	TRBJ2-2	-	CASGIPGGVAGELFF	TGTGCCAGCGGCATCCCGGGGGGGGTGGCCGGGGAGCTGTTTTTT
TRBV27	TRBD2	TRBJ2-3	-	CASSSQERGGFGDTQYF	TGTGCCAGCAGTTCTCAGGAGCGGGGAGGTTTTGGAGATACGCAGTATTTT
TRBV7-9	TRBD1	TRBJ1-2	-	CASSPGQSSYGYTF	TGTGCCAGCAGCCCGGGACAGAGCTCCTATGGCTACACCTTC
TRBV2	-	TRBJ1-2	-	CASSEDRGAYYGYTF	TGTGCCAGCAGTGAAGACCGGGGTGCTTACTATGGCTACACCTTC
TRBV4-1	TRBD1	TRBJ1-5	-	CASSQTGANQPQHF	TGCGCCAGCAGCCAGACAGGGGCTAATCAGCCCCAGCATTTT
TRBV7-9	-	TRBJ1-2	once	CASSTPTGGVYGYTF	TGTGCCAGCAGTACCCCCACTGGGGGGGTCTATGGCTACACCTTC
TRBV4-3	-	TRBJ2-7	once	CASSQGASNEQYF	TGCGCCAGCAGCCAAGGGGCTAGCAACGAGCAGTACTTC
TRBV6-5	-	TRBJ1-1	few	CASSLGGGMNTEAFF	TGTGCCAGCAGTTTAGGAGGCGGGATGAACACTGAAGCTTTCTTT
TRBV6-1	TRBD1	TRBJ1-5	-	CASSQGQGGSNQPQHF	TGTGCCAGCAGTCAAGGACAGGGGGGGAGCAATCAGCCCCAGCATTTT
TRBV9	-	TRBJ1-4	-	CASSPPTPWGGTGEKLFF	TGTGCCAGCAGCCCACCAACCCCTTGGGGGGGAACGGGCGAAAAACTGTTTTTT
TRBV4-3	-	TRBJ2-6	once	CASSQLGDTLSTGANVLTF	TGCGCCAGCAGCCAGCTCGGGGACACGCTCTCCACTGGGGCCAACGTCCTGACTTTC
TRBV7-9	-	TRBJ1-2	-	CASSSRDTFYGYTF	TGTGCCAGCAGTTCCCGGGACACCTTCTATGGCTACACCTTC
TRBV5-1	TRBD1	TRBJ2-7	-	CASSLGAGGYYEQYF	TGCGCCAGCAGCTTGGGGGCAGGGGGATACTACGAGCAGTACTTC
TRBV7-9	TRBD1	TRBJ1-1	-	CASSPYRGQGFLNTEAFF	TGTGCCAGCAGCCCCTATAGGGGGCAGGGCTTTCTGAACACTGAAGCTTTCTTT
TRBV28	TRBD2	TRBJ2-3	-	CASSRSGLAGARDTQYF	TGTGCCAGCAGCCGCTCGGGACTAGCGGGAGCGAGAGATACGCAGTATTTT
TRBV30	TRBD2	TRBJ2-7	-	CAWSRGGPNEQYF	TGTGCCTGGAGCCGGGGGGGCCCCAACGAGCAGTACTTC
TRBV7-9	-	TRBJ2-7	few	CASSFDGQDRYF	TGTGCCAGCAGCTTCGACGGACAAGATCGGTACTTC
TRBV3-1/TRBV3-2	TRBD1	TRBJ1-2	-	CASSDLRTGRDGYTF	TGTGCCAGCAGCGATCTCAGGACAGGGAGGGATGGCTACACCTTC
TRBV9	-	TRBJ2-7	-	CASSEGAAGGNEQYF	TGTGCCAGCAGCGAGGGGGCGGCGGGAGGCAACGAGCAGTACTTC
TRBV7-9	-	TRBJ1-1	-	CASSFDSEAFF	TGTGCCAGCAGTTTCGACAGTGAAGCTTTCTTT
TRBV6-5	-	TRBJ2-7	-	CASSPWATSYEQYF	TGTGCCAGCAGTCCCTGGGCCACCTCCTACGAGCAGTACTTC
TRBV4-3	-	TRBJ1-1	-	CASSHLGENTEAFF	TGCGCCAGCAGCCATTTGGGAGAGAACACTGAAGCTTTCTTT
TRBV7-6	-	TRBJ2-5	few	CASSPRVGGGETQYF	TGTGCCAGCAGCCCCCGGGTGGGAGGGGGAGAGACCCAGTACTTC
TRBV6-2/TRBV6-3	TRBD2	TRBJ2-7	-	CASSYSISGTSWYEQYF	TGTGCCAGCAGTTACTCGATATCCGGGACTAGCTGGTACGAGCAGTACTTC
TRBV2	-	TRBJ1-2	-	CATGQYGYTF	TGTGCCACAGGACAGTATGGCTACACCTTC
TRBV3-1/TRBV3-2	TRBD1	TRBJ1-2	-	CASSPRTGEAGNYGYTF	TGTGCCAGCAGCCCTCGGACAGGGGAGGCCGGTAACTATGGCTACACCTTC
TRBV29-1	-	TRBJ1-2	once	CSVEGTNGYTF	TGCAGCGTTGAGGGGACAAACGGCTACACCTTC